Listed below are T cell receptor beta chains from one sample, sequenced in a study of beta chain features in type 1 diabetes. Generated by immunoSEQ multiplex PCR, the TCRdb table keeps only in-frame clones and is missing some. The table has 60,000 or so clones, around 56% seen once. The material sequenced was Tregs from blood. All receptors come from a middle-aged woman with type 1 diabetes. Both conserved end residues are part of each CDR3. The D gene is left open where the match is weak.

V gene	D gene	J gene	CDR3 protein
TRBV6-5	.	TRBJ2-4	CASSNGQKNIQYF
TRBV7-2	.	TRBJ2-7	CASSLVGDRFYEQYF
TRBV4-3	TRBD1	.	CASSLGQGSYEQYF
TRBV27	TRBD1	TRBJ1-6	CASSLYRGRDSPLHF
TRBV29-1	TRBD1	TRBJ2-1	CSVTPDRGLNNEQFF
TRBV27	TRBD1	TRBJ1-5	CASSRGQDNQPQHF
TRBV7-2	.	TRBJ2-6	CASSLAQGAGANVLTF
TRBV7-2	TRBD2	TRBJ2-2	CASSLVGLAGEKTGELFF
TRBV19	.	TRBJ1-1	CASSQGGDTEAFF
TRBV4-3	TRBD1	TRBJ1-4	CASSQGSRGRGIGEKLFF
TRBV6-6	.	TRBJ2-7	CASSSDFSYEQYF
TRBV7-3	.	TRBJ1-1	CASSLNGGLGRYTEAFF
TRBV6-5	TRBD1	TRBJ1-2	CASSKGAGGYTF
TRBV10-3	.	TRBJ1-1	CAISEVTGSEAFF
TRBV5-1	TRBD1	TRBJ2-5	CASARDSETQYF
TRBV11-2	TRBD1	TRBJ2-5	CASSLYGTGRTQYF
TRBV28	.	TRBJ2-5	CASSSPGIGVETQYF
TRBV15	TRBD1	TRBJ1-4	CATSRQGRDEKLFF
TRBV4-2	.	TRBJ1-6	CASSSWSGGSPLHF
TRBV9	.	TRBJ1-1	CASSVQRNTEAFF